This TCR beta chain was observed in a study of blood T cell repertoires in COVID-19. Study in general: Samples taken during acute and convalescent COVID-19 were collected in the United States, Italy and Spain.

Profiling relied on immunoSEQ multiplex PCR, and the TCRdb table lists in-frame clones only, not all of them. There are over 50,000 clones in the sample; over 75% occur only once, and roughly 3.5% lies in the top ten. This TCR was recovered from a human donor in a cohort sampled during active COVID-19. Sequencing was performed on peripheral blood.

The CDR3 DNA reads TGTGCCAGCACCCTATTCGTAGGACAGAAAAGCACAGATACGCAGTATTTT. Translating it yields CASTLFVGQKSTDTQYF. The J gene is TRBJ2-3, the V gene TRBV7-2; weak D call: TRBD1 (6 bases). The V gene's germline CDR1 is SGHTA and CDR2 FQGNSA. The CDR3 has 17 residues. Trimming removed 7 bases at V and 0 bases at J, with 20 bases between.